This T cell receptor beta chain was recovered during a study of molecular identifiers for immune sequencing clone quantification. Study observations and caveats: Whereas naive cells kept under 1% of molecules in clones above 20 RNA copies, such clones held over 97% in effectors. Jurkat TCR RNA spiked in from one cell (amid about a million naive cells) was reportedly detectable.

MiXCR, run by TCRdb on the PCR reads, gives a single entry per CDR3 protein. Of about 68,000 distinct CDR3 sequences listed, 15% to 20% are singletons. V was clipped by 3 bases and J by 2 bases, with 16 bases between them. Per the germline V gene, CDR1 is SGHDT and CDR2 is YYEEEE. The CDR3 is 16 residues long. A note on this clonotype: Its antigen is still unknown.

The authors gated naive CD8 T cells as CD8+CD4-CCR7+CD45RA+ for sorting. The sequenced sample consisted of naive CD8+ T cells from blood, with Jurkat cell RNA spiked in. The subset here: FACS-sorted CD8+CD4-CCR7+CD45RA+ naive T cells. The J gene is TRBJ2-3, the V gene TRBV5-6; a possible D gene is TRBD1 (6 bases). The receptor was isolated from a human donor in good health. Some libraries in this study had Jurkat cell RNA spiked in. The CDR3 protein is CASSWAEGVDTDTQYF. DNA for the CDR3: TGTGCCAGCAGCTGGGCTGAGGGGGTCGACACAGATACGCAGTATTTT.